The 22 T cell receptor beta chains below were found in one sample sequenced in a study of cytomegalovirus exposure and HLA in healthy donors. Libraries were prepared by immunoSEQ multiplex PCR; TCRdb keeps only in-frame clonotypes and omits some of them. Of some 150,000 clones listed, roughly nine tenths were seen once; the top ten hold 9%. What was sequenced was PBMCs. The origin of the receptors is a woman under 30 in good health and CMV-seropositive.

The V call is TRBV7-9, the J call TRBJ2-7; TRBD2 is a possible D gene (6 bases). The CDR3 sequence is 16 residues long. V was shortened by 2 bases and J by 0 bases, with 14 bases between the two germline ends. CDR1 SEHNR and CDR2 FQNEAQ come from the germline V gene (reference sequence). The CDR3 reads CASSLSRGLSSYEQYF. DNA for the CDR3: TGTGCCAGCAGCTTAAGTCGGGGACTGAGCTCCTACGAGCAGTACTTC.

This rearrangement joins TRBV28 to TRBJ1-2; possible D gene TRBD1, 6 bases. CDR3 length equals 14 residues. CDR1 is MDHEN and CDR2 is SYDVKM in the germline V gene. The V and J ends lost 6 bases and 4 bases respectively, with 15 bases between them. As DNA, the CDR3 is TGTGCCAGCAGCCGCCCAGGGGCGTCCTATGGCTACACCTTC. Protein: CASSRPGASYGYTF.

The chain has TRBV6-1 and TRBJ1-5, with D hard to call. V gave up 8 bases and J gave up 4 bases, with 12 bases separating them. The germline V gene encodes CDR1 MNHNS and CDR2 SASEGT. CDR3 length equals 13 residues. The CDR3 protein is CASVTVANQPQHF. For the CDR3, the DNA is TGTGCCAGCGTCACAGTGGCAAATCAGCCCCAGCATTTT.

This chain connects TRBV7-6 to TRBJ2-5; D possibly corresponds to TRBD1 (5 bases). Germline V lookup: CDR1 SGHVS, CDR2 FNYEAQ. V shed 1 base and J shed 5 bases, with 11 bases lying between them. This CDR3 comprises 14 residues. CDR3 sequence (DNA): TGTGCCAGCAGCTTAGGGCAGGGATTTGAGACCCAGTACTTC. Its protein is CASSLGQGFETQYF.

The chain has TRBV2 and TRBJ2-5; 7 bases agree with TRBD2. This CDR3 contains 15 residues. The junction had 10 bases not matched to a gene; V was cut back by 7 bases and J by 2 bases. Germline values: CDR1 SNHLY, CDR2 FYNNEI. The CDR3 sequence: CASIRASGIQETQYF. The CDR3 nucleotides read TGTGCCAGCATTCGGGCTAGCGGAATACAAGAGACCCAGTACTTC.

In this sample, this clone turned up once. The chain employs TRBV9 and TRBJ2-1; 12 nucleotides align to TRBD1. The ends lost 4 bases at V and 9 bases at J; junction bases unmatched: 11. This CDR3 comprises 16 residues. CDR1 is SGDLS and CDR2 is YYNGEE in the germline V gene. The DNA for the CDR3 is TGTGCCAGCAGCCCCCCTCCGGGACAGGGGGCCAGTGAGCAGTTCTTC. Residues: CASSPPPGQGASEQFF.

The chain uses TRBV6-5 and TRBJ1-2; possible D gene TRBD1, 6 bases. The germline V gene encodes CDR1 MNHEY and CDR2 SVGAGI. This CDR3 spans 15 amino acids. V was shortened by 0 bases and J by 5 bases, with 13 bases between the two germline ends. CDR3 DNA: TGTGCCAGCAGTTACTCAGCAGGGGACAAATATGGCTACACCTTC. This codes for CASSYSAGDKYGYTF.

For the CDR3, the DNA is TGTGCCAGCAGAAGACAGGGTGTGGAAGAGCAGTACTTC. Translating it yields CASRRQGVEEQYF. The chain has TRBV5-6 and TRBJ2-7; 7 positions match TRBD1. The CDR3 runs 13 residues. The V gene's germline CDR1 is SGHDT and CDR2 YYEEEE. The ends lost 5 bases at V and 7 bases at J; junction bases unmatched: 9.

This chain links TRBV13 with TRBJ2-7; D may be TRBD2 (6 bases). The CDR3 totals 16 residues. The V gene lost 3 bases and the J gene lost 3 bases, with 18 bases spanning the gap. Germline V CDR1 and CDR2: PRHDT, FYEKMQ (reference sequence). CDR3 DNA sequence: TGTGCCAGCAGCTTGACCGGGCGGGGAACCCTCTACGAGCAGTACTTC. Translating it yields CASSLTGRGTLYEQYF.

CDR3 amino acids: CAWSRHSGSDTEAFF. CDR3 nucleotide sequence: TGTGCCTGGAGTAGACACTCAGGGTCGGACACTGAAGCTTTCTTT. The V call is TRBV30, the J call TRBJ1-1, with D tentatively TRBD1 (5 bases). The CDR3 is made up of 15 amino acids. Germline V CDR1 and CDR2: GTSNPN, SVGIG (reference sequence). Trimming left V 2 bases short and J 3 bases short, with 16 bases between. Based on the CDR3 plus reference TRBV30 and TRBJ1-1, the full variable domain is SQTIHQWPATLVQPVGSPLSLECTVEGTSNPNLYWYRQAAGRGLQLLFYSVGIGQISSEVPQNLSASRPQDRQFILSSKKLLLSDSGFYLCAWSRHSGSDTEAFFGQGTRLTVV.

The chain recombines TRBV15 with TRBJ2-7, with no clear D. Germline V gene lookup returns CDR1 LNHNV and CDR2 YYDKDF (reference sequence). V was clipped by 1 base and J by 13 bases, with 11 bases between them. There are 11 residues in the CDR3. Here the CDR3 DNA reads TGTGCCACCAGCAGAGTCCATGAGGCCTACTTC. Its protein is CATSRVHEAYF.

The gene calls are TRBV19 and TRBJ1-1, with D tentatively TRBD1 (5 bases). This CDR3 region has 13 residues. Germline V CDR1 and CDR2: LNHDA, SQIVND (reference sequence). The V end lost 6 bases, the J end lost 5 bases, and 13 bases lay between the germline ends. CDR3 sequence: CASRGQKGTEAFF. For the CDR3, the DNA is TGTGCCAGTAGAGGACAAAAGGGGACTGAAGCTTTCTTT.

For the CDR3, the DNA is TGCGCCAGCAGCTCCTACAGCTACGAGCAGTACTTC. This codes for CASSSYSYEQYF. The chain couples TRBV5-1 to TRBJ2-7; D remains unclear. Deletions cut 3 bases from V and 3 bases from J, with 7 bases between. CDR3 length equals 12 residues. Per the germline V gene, CDR1 is SGHRS and CDR2 is YFSETQ. Supplemented by reference TRBV5-1 and TRBJ2-7, the full variable domain reads KAGVTQTPRYLIKTRGQQVTLSCSPISGHRSVSWYQQTPGQGLQFLFEYFSETQRNKGNFPGRFSGRQFSNSRSEMNVSTLELGDSALYLCASSSYSYEQYFGPGTRLTVT.

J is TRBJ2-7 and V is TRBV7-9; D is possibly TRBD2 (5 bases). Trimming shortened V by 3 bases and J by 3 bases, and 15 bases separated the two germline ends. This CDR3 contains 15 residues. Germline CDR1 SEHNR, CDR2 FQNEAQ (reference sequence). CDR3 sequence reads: CASSFPPLGGYEQYF. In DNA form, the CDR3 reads TGTGCCAGCAGCTTCCCACCACTTGGAGGCTACGAGCAGTACTTC.

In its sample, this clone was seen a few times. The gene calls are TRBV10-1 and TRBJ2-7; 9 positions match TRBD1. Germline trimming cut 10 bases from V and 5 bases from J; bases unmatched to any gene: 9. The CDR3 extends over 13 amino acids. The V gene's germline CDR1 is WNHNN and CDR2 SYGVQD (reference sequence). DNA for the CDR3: TGCGCCAAACACGGGACAGGGTTGGACGAGCAGTACTTC. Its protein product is CAKHGTGLDEQYF.

CDR3 loop: CASSYDYRGLPYEQYF. The CDR3 DNA reads TGTGCCAGCAGCTACGACTACAGGGGGCTTCCCTACGAGCAGTACTTC. The chain recombines TRBV5-6 with TRBJ2-7, with TRBD1 identical over 9 bases. CDR1 and CDR2 from the germline V gene are SGHDT and YYEEEE. Losses at the gene ends were 3 bases for V and 2 bases for J; bases not matched to a gene: 9. The length of the CDR3 is 16 residues.

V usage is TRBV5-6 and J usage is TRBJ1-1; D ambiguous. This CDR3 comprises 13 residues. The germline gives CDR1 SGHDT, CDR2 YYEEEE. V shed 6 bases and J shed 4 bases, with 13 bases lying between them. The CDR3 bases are TGTGCCAGCAACCCGGCCGGCGGCACTGAAGCTTTCTTT. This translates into CASNPAGGTEAFF.

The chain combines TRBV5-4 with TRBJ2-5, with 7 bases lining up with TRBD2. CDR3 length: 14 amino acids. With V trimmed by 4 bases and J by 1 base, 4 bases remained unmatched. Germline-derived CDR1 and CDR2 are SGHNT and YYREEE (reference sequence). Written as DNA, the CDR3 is TGTGCCAGCAGCCATACTAGCGTCCAAGAGACCCAGTACTTC. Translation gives CASSHTSVQETQYF.

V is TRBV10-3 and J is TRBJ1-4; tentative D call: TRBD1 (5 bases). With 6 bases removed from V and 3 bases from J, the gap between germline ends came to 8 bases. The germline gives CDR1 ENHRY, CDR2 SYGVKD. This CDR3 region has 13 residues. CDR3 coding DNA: TGTGCCATCAGCAGGGTGTCTAATGAAAAACTGTTTTTT. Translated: CAISRVSNEKLFF.

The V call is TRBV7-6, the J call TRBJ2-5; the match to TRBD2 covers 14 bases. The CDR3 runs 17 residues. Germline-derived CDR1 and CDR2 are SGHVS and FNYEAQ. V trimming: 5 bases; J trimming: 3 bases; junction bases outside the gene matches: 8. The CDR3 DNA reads TGTGCCAGCAGCCTCTTCGCGACTAGCGGGGGGGAAGAGACCCAGTACTTC. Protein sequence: CASSLFATSGGEETQYF.

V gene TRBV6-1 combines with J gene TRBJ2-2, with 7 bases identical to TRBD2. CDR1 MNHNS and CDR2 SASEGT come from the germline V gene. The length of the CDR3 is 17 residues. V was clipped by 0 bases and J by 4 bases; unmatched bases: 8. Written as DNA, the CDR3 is TGTGCCAGCAGTGAAGCTCCGGGGGGTAGGGGCACCGGGGAGCTGTTTTTT. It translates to CASSEAPGGRGTGELFF.

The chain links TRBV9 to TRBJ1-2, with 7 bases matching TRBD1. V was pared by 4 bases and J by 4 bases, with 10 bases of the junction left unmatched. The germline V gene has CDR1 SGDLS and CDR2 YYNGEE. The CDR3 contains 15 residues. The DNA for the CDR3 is TGTGCCAGCAGCCCTAGGACAGGAACGGGCTATGGCTACACCTTC. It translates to CASSPRTGTGYGYTF.